The present T cell receptor (beta chain) was sequenced within a study of blood T cell repertoires in COVID-19. All enrollees were about 18 to 100 years old and from under 25 US areas. Participants' reported clinical history set cohort assignment. Trimming removed 1 base at V and 5 bases at J, with 5 bases between. Germline V gene data show CDR1 as SGHTA and CDR2 as FQGNSA. The CDR3 consists of 12 residues. Authors' data handling: Reference gene primer amplification in the assay estimated nucleated cell counts. TCRdb keeps only in-frame clones here, not all; method: immunoSEQ multiplex PCR. V and J calls and clone size come straight from that table; D and trimming were deduced from the DNA. The sample has a few hundred thousand clones; 80% to 90% are singletons.

Sample: PBMCs or T cells enriched from blood (not recorded which). The receptor comes from a woman in her forties or fifties who had recovered from COVID-19. The genes are TRBV7-2 and TRBJ2-5; D unresolved. CDR3 coding DNA: TGTGCCAGCAGCTTAGGTAGTGAGACCCAGTACTTC. Encoded protein: CASSLGSETQYF.